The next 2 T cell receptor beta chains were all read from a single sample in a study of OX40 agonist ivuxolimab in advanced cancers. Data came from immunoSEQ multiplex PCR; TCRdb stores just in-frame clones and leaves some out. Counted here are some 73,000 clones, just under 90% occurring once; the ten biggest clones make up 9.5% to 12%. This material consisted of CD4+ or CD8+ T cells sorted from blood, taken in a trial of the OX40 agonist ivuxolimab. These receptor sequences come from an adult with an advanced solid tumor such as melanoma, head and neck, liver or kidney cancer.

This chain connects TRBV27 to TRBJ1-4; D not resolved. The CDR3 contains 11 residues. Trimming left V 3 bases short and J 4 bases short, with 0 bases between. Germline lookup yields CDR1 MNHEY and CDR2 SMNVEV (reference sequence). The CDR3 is CASSFNEKLFF. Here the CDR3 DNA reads TGTGCCAGCAGTTTTAATGAAAAACTGTTTTTT.

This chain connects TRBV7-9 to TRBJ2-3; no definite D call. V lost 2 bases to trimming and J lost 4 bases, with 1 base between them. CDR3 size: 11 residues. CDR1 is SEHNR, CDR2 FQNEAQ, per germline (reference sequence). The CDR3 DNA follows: TGTGCCAGCAGCTTACCAGATACGCAGTATTTT. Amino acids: CASSLPDTQYF.